The TCR beta chain described here comes from a study of memory CD4+ T cells and cytomegalovirus serostatus (dated by TCRdb to between 2017 and 2020). As for the study more broadly: The cohort comprised roughly 35 healthy Belgian adults, 9 CMV seropositive and some 24 CMV seronegative. The study sequenced CD4+ memory TCRbeta repertoires of a Belgian cohort with known cytomegalovirus serostatus to replicate a published TCR-based CMV serostatus classifier.

V is cut back by 8 bases and J by 1 base, with 7 bases in the junction unmatched. CDR1 MNHNS and CDR2 SASEGT are derived from the germline V gene. The CDR3 measures 14 amino acids from cysteine to phenylalanine. Of the read, only the CDR3 DNA is kept; its 42 bases are in frame from base 1. For this clone: Its specific antigen is unknown. No qualities accompany the bases; no much larger clone lies one base away.

What the study reported, not specific to this receptor: The original-framework classifier achieved a median bootstrapped AUC of 0.95 with a 95% CI of 0.76-1.00 on the Belgian cohort. Only CD4+CD45RO+ memory cells were sequenced, in contrast to the original study, in which naive and memory CD4+ and CD8+ populations were covered. For CMV serostatus prediction, a median bootstrapped AUC of 0.95 was reached with the original framework, and a median bootstrapped AUC of roughly 0.9 was reached with a US-trained random forest. Of over 150 previously reported CMV-associated TCRbeta sequences, around 67 appeared in the CD4+ memory repertoires, each in one to five individuals. The results were read as suggesting that the CMV-associated TCR signature is, for the most part, present in the CD4+ memory repertoire.

The Quick-DNA Microprep Kit was used to extract genomic DNA from the sorted cells. TCRbeta DNA was amplified with the immunoSEQ hsTCRbeta kit following the manufacturer's protocol. TCRbeta libraries were sequenced on an Illumina MiSeq instrument. As for how the authors treated the data: Once out-of-frame sequences had been removed, about 2,000,000 distinct TCRbeta sequences were left, which works out to an average of roughly 64,000 per individual. Two values were used to score each individual: the count of roughly 150 previously reported CMV-associated TCRbeta sequences and the total count of productive distinct TCRbeta sequences. A beta-binomial model was reimplemented in Python, and scikit-learn random forests with default parameters were trained on US cohort data. On the Belgian cohort, classifier performance was reported as the median AUC, along with percentile confidence intervals, across 10,000 bootstrap iterations. TCRdb took over this immuneACCESS table, retaining in-frame rearrangements with V and J assigned. Such tables are incomplete; in checked studies, under half of the missing clones stem from an unresolved V gene, and the remainder is unexplained. Clonal size and the V and J genes are those of that table, whereas D and trimming came from the DNA. The sample table lists about 48,000 clones, roughly 73% of them with a count of one. The ten largest clones represent 0.75% to 0.9% of the sample.

Single viable CD3+CD4+CD8-CD45RO+ cells were sorted as memory CD4+ T cells on a FACSAria II. CMV serostatus was determined using a Roche Elecsys assay that detects serum IgG against CMV pp150, pp28, p38 and p52. Following thawing, total CD4+ T cells were enriched through positive selection using CD4 magnetic microbeads. The samples came from a different study that was designed specifically to examine the CD4+ T cell memory repertoire. Following standard operating procedures, peripheral blood mononuclear cells were isolated and cryopreserved, while serum was kept at -80 degrees C. The staining relied on CD3-PerCP (BW264/56), CD4-APC (RPA-T4), CD45RO-PE (UCHT1) and CD8-Pacific Orange (3B5) antibodies, and Sytox blue was used to exclude non-viable cells.

This receptor was identified in an adult in good health and CMV-seronegative. The sample taken for sequencing was memory CD4+ T cells from blood. The chain couples TRBV6-1 to TRBJ1-1; 7 central nucleotides agree with TRBD1. The sequenced DNA is TGTGCCAGCTCCTCGACAGGGAGGAACACTGAAGCTTTCTTT. It translates to CASSSTGRNTEAFF.